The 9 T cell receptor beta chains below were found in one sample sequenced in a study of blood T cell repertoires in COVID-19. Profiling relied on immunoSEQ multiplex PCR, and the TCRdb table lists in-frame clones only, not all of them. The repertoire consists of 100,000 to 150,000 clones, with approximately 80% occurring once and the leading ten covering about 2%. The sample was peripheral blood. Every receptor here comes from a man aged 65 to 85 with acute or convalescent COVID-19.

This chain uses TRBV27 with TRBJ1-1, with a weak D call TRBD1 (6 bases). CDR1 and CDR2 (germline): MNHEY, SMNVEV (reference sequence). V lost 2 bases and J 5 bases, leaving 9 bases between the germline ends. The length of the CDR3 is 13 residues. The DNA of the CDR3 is TGTGCCAGCAGTTTAACAGGGAGAACTGAAGCTTTCTTT. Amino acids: CASSLTGRTEAFF.

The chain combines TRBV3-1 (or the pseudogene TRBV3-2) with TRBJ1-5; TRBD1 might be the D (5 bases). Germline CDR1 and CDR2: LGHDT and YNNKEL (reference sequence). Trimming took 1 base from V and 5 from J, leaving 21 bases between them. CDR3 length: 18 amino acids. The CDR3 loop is CASSQGTPGEGRYQPQHF. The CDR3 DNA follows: TGTGCCAGCAGCCAAGGGACGCCCGGGGAGGGGAGGTATCAGCCCCAGCATTTT.

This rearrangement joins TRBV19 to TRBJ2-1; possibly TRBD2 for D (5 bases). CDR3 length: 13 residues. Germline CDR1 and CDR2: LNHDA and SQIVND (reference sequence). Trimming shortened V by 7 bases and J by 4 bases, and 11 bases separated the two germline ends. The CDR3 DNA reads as TGTGCCAGTACCCAGCGAGGGTACAATGAGCAGTTCTTC. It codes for CASTQRGYNEQFF.

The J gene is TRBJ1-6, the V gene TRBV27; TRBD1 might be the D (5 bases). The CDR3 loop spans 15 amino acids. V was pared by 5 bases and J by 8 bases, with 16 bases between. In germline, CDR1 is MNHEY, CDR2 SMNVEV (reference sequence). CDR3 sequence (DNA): TGTGCCAGCAGTAGGCAGGGTATCCTATATTCACCCCTCCACTTT. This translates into CASSRQGILYSPLHF.

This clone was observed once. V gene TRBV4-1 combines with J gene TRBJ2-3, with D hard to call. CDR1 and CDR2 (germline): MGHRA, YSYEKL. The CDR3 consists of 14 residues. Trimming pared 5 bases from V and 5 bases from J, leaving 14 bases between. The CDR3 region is CASSLQAGQDTQYF. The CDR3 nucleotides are TGCGCCAGCAGCTTGCAGGCTGGGCAAGATACGCAGTATTTT.

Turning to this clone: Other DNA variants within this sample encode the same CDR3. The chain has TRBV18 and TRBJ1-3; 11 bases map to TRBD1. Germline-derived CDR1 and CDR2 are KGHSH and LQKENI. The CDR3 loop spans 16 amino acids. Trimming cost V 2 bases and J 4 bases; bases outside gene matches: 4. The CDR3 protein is CASSPLGQGVGNTIYF. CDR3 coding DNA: TGTGCCAGCTCACCATTGGGACAGGGGGTCGGAAACACCATATATTTT.

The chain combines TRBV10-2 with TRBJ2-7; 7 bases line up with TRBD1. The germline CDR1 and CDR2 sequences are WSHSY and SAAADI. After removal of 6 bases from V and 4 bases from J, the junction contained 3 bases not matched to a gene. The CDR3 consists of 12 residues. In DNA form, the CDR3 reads TGCGCCAGCAGAGACAGGGTTTACGAGCAGTACTTC. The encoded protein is CASRDRVYEQYF.

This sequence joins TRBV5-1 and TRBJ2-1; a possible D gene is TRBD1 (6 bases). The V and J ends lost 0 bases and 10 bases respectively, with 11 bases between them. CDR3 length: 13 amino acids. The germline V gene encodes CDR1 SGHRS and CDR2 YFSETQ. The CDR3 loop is CASSLGRGTEQFF. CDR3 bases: TGCGCCAGCAGCTTGGGAAGAGGGACAGAGCAGTTCTTC.

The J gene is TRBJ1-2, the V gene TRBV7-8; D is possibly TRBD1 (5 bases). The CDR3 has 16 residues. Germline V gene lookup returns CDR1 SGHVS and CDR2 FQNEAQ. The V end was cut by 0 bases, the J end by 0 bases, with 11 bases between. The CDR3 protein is CASSLAIGRANYGYTF. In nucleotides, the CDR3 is TGTGCCAGCAGCTTAGCGATAGGCAGGGCTAACTATGGCTACACCTTC.